These 17 T cell receptor beta chains were all obtained from the same sample, sequenced in a study of blood T cell repertoires in COVID-19. Some clones are missing from TCRdb's copy, which holds only in-frame ones; the method was immunoSEQ multiplex PCR. The repertoire holds roughly 180,000 clones, with roughly 83% as singletons. The sequenced sample was PBMCs or T cells enriched from blood (not recorded which). The receptors were sampled from a woman between 50 and 59 years old who had recovered from COVID-19.

This chain connects TRBV11-2 to TRBJ1-1; D unresolved. Germline lookup yields CDR1 SGHAT and CDR2 FQNNGV. The V and J ends lost 0 bases and 0 bases respectively, with 8 bases between them. The CDR3 is 15 residues long. The CDR3 coding sequence is TGTGCCAGCAGCTTAGAAGAGGGATTGAACACTGAAGCTTTCTTT. Encoded protein: CASSLEEGLNTEAFF.

The chain joins TRBV27 to TRBJ1-1; TRBD1 aligns across 9 bases. Germline V gives CDR1 MNHEY, CDR2 SMNVEV (reference sequence). V dropped 5 bases and J dropped 5; count of bases not matched to a gene: 9. The CDR3 consists of 15 residues. The CDR3 region is CASSLVTGGRTEAFF. The CDR3 coding sequence is TGTGCCAGCAGTCTCGTCACAGGGGGCCGAACTGAAGCTTTCTTT.

This chain joins TRBV28 and TRBJ1-5; 9 nucleotides match TRBD1. Germline trimming cut 6 bases from V and 5 bases from J; bases unmatched to any gene: 11. The CDR3 runs 16 residues. Per germline, CDR1 MDHEN and CDR2 SYDVKM. CDR3 nucleotide sequence: TGTGCCAGCAGCCCCACGGACAGGGGAGGCGATCAGCCCCAGCATTTT. This translates into CASSPTDRGGDQPQHF.

This clone was seen once. For the CDR3, the DNA is TGTGCCAGCAGTTTATCAGGGGCCCTCTATGGCTACACCTTC. This sequence encodes CASSLSGALYGYTF. This chain uses TRBV27 with TRBJ1-2; D perhaps matches TRBD1 (5 bases). Germline CDR1 reads MNHEY; CDR2 reads SMNVEV (reference sequence). The CDR3 is 14 residues long. Trimming pared 0 bases from V and 4 bases from J, leaving 9 bases between.

V gene TRBV27 combines with J gene TRBJ1-5; D ambiguous. In germline, CDR1 is MNHEY, CDR2 SMNVEV (reference sequence). Trimming shortened V by 3 bases and J by 6 bases, and 9 bases separated the two germline ends. The length of the CDR3 is 13 residues. CDR3 coding DNA: TGTGCCAGCAGTTTTCAGGTCGGTCAGCCCCAGCATTTT. This gives the protein CASSFQVGQPQHF.

The V and J genes are TRBV11-2 and TRBJ1-1; D uncertain. Germline lookup yields CDR1 SGHAT and CDR2 FQNNGV. V was cut by 1 base and J by 0 bases, with 6 bases left in between. The CDR3 extends over 14 amino acids. The CDR3 DNA is TGTGCCAGCAGCTTAGTAACTGTGAACACTGAAGCTTTCTTT. Its protein product is CASSLVTVNTEAFF.

This clone has a single count. The chain employs TRBV19 and TRBJ1-1, with 9 bases identical to TRBD1. The V gene's germline CDR1 is LNHDA and CDR2 SQIVND (reference sequence). V lost 5 bases, J lost 4 bases, and 8 bases stayed unmatched. The CDR3 is 15 residues long. The CDR3 coding sequence is TGTGCCAGTAGTCGGGACAGGGACCCTAGCACTGAAGCTTTCTTT. This encodes CASSRDRDPSTEAFF.

This clone showed up just a few times. The gene calls are TRBV11-2 and TRBJ2-7, with 13 positions matching TRBD2. Trimming took 5 bases from V and 2 from J; bases not matched to a gene: 9. This CDR3 spans 17 amino acids. CDR1 and CDR2 (germline): SGHAT, FQNNGV. In DNA form, the CDR3 reads TGTGCCAGCAGCCCGGGGGGACTAGCGGGATCCACCTACGAGCAGTACGTC. It yields the protein CASSPGGLAGSTYEQYV.

The table lists this clone with a count of one. The gene calls are TRBV5-6 and TRBJ1-2; 9 bases map to TRBD1. This CDR3 spans 13 amino acids. V was pared by 5 bases and J by 5 bases, with 4 bases of the junction left unmatched. Germline V gives CDR1 SGHDT, CDR2 YYEEEE. In nucleotides, the CDR3 is TGTGCCAGCAGAACACAGGGGGCTTATGGCTACACCTTC. Its protein is CASRTQGAYGYTF. Complete variable domain (other parts from reference TRBV5-6 and TRBJ1-2): DAGVTQSPTHLIKTRGQQVTLRCSPKSGHDTVSWYQQALGQGPQFIFQYYEEEERQRGNFPDRFSGHQFPNYSSELNVNALLLGDSALYLCASRTQGAYGYTFGSGTRLTVV.

This chain joins TRBV6-2 or TRBV6-3 and TRBJ2-1; D possibly corresponds to TRBD2 (5 bases). The CDR3 has 17 residues. V lost 0 bases and J 0 bases, leaving 12 bases between the germline ends. Germline lookup yields CDR1 MNHEY and CDR2 SVGEGT. The CDR3 sequence is CASSYSEDLSSYNEQFF. The CDR3 region has the DNA TGTGCCAGCAGTTACTCGGAGGATCTGAGCTCCTACAATGAGCAGTTCTTC.

The V gene is TRBV6-5, the J gene TRBJ1-1; a possible D gene is TRBD1 (6 bases). This CDR3 is 14 amino acids long. The V and J ends lost 6 bases and 4 bases respectively, with 15 bases between them. Germline-derived CDR1 and CDR2 are MNHEY and SVGAGI. The CDR3: CASSGGGRATEAFF. DNA of the CDR3: TGTGCCAGCAGCGGCGGGGGGCGTGCCACTGAAGCTTTCTTT.

V gene TRBV30 combines with J gene TRBJ2-3, with 7 bases matching TRBD2. The length of the CDR3 is 12 residues. The germline V gene has CDR1 GTSNPN and CDR2 SVGIG (reference sequence). V was clipped by 0 bases and J by 12 bases; unmatched bases: 6. CDR3 protein: CAWSVISGAQYF. DNA for the CDR3: TGTGCCTGGAGTGTCATAAGCGGGGCCCAGTATTTT.

The CDR3 DNA reads TGTGCCAGCAGGGGGCAGAAGGCTGGGGGCGGCTATGGCTACACCTTC. Residues: CASRGQKAGGGYGYTF. The gene calls are TRBV28 and TRBJ1-2; weak D call: TRBD1 (6 bases). The CDR3 has 16 amino acids. V lost 6 bases and J lost 4, with 21 bases in between. Germline V CDR1 and CDR2: MDHEN, SYDVKM.

CDR3 sequence: CASTRQGANTEAFF. The CDR3 bases are TGTGCCAGCACTCGACAGGGGGCGAACACTGAAGCTTTCTTT. The chain links TRBV2 to TRBJ1-1; 10 bases are shared with TRBD1. The germline gives CDR1 SNHLY, CDR2 FYNNEI. The ends lost 7 bases at V and 1 base at J; junction bases unmatched: 3. This CDR3 region has 14 residues.

The chain joins TRBV5-8 to TRBJ1-5, with TRBD1 matching over 8 bases. The V gene end was trimmed by 5 bases and the J gene end by 4 bases; junction bases not matched to a gene: 11. This CDR3 has 16 residues. Looked up from germline, CDR1 is SGHTS and CDR2 is YDEGEE. CDR3 loop: CASRGTGQNPNQPQHF. The CDR3 region has the DNA TGTGCCAGCAGGGGGACAGGCCAGAACCCTAATCAGCCCCAGCATTTT.

Concerning this clone: The identical CDR3 is also encoded by other nucleotide sequences in the sample. The chain is built from TRBV27 and TRBJ2-3; D remains unclear. Germline loops: CDR1 MNHEY, CDR2 SMNVEV (reference sequence). CDR3 length: 13 amino acids. V was trimmed by 3 bases and J by 1 base, leaving 5 bases between them. CDR3 loop: CASSLAGTDTQYF. CDR3 DNA: TGTGCCAGCAGTTTGGCGGGCACAGATACGCAGTATTTT.

The chain joins TRBV21-1 to TRBJ2-3; the D segment call TRBD2 is taken from the table without a DNA check. TRBV21-1 represents a pseudogene. The CDR3 runs to 16 residues. The CDR3 region has the DNA TGTGCCAGCAGCAAGACTAGCGGTGCTAGCACAGATACGCAGTATTTT. Its protein is CASSKTSGASTDTQYF.